This T cell receptor beta chain came from a study of cytomegalovirus exposure and HLA in healthy donors. A multiplex PCR was run with 60 Vbeta primers and 13 Jbeta primers. Here immunoSEQ multiplex PCR was the method, and the copy in TCRdb shows in-frame clones only, minus some. The sample contains about 200,000 clones, 75% to 85% of which appear only once. The receptor was isolated from a male donor in good health and CMV-seropositive. The source material was PBMCs.

The CDR3 region is CASRTGAVAYTGELFF. The CDR3 DNA reads as TGTGCCAGCAGAACAGGGGCGGTGGCCTACACCGGGGAGCTGTTTTTT. This sequence joins TRBV7-2 and TRBJ2-2; 7 bases fit TRBD1. The V gene's germline CDR1 is SGHTA and CDR2 FQGNSA. This CDR3 has 16 residues. The V gene end was trimmed by 6 bases and the J gene end by 3 bases; junction bases not matched to a gene: 10.